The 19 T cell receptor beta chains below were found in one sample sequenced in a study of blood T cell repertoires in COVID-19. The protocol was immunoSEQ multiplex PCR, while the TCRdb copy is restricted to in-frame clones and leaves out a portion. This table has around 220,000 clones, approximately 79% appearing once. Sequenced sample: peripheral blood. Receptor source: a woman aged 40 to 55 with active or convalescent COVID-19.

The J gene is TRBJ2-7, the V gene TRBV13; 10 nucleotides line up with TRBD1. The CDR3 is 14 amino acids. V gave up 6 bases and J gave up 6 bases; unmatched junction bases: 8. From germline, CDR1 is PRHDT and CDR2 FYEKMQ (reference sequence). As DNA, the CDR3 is TGTGCCAGCAGTCGCCGGGACAGGGGCATCGAGCAGTACTTC. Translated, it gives CASSRRDRGIEQYF.

The DNA for the CDR3 is TGCAGCGTTTCACAGGGGACAAACACAGATACGCAGTATTTT. This codes for CSVSQGTNTDTQYF. The chain uses TRBV29-1 and TRBJ2-3; 7 bases align to TRBD1. The CDR3 has 14 amino acids. The J segment lost 2 bases and the V segment lost 5 bases, leaving 7 bases of the junction unmatched. The germline gives CDR1 SQVTM, CDR2 ANQGSEA.

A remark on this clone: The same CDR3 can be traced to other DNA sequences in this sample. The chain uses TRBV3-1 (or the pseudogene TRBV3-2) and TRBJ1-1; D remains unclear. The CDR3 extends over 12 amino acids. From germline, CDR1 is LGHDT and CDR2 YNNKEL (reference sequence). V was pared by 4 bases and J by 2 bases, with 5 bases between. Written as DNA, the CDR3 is TGTGCCAGCAGCCGAGGCAACACTGAAGCTTTCTTT. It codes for CASSRGNTEAFF.

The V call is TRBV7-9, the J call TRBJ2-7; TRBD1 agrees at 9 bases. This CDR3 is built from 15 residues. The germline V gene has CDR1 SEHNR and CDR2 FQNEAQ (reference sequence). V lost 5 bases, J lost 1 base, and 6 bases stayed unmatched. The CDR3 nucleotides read TGTGCCAGCAGCGACACGGGACAGGGTTCCTACGAGCAGTACTTC. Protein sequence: CASSDTGQGSYEQYF.

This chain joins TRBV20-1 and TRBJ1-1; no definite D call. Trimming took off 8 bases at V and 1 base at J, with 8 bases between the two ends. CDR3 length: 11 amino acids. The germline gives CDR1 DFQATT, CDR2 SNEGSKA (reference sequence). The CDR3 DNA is TGCAGTCTGGGGAGGAACACTGAAGCTTTCTTT. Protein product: CSLGRNTEAFF.

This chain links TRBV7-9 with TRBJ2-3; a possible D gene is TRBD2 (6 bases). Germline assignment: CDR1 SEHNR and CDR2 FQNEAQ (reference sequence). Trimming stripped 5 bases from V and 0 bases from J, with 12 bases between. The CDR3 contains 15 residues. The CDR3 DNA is TGTGCCAGCAGCCGTAGCGGATCTAGCACAGATACGCAGTATTTT. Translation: CASSRSGSSTDTQYF.

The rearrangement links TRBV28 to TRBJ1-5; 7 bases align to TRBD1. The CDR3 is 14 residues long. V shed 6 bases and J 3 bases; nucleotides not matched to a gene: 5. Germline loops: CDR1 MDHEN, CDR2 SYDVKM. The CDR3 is CASRDGQVNQPQHF. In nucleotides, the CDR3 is TGTGCCAGCAGGGACGGACAGGTCAATCAGCCCCAGCATTTT.

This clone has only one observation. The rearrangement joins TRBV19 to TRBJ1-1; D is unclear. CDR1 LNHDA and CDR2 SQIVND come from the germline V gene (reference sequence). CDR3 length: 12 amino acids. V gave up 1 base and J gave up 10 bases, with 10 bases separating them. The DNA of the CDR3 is TGTGCCAGTAGTATAGTGGAGGGCAGAGCTTTCTTT. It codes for CASSIVEGRAFF.

This CDR3 is CASSRAGGQETQYF. CDR3 bases: TGTGCCAGCTCCCGGGCGGGGGGCCAGGAGACCCAGTACTTC. This chain uses TRBV7-9 with TRBJ2-5; 8 bases fit TRBD2. Germline CDR1 and CDR2: SEHNR and FQNEAQ (reference sequence). The V gene end was trimmed by 8 bases and the J gene end by 5 bases; junction bases not matched to a gene: 10. The CDR3 loop spans 14 amino acids.

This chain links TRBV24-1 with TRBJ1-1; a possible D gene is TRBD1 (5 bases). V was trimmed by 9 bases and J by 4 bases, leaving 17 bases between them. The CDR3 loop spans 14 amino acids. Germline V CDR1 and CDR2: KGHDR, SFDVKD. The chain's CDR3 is CATRGGGVGTEAFF. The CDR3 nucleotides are TGTGCCACCCGGGGCGGCGGGGTTGGCACTGAAGCTTTCTTT.

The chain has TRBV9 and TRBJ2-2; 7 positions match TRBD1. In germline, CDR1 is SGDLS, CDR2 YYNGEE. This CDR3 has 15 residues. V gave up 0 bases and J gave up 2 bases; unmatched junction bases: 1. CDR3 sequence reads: CASSVGTGNTGELFF. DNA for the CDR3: TGTGCCAGCAGCGTAGGGACAGGAAACACCGGGGAGCTGTTTTTT.

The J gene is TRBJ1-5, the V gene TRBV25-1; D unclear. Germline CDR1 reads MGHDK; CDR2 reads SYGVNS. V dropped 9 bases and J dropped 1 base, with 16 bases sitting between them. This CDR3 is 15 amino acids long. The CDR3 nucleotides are TGTGCCAGAATTGGCGAGACAAGGAGCAATCAGCCCCAGCATTTT. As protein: CARIGETRSNQPQHF.

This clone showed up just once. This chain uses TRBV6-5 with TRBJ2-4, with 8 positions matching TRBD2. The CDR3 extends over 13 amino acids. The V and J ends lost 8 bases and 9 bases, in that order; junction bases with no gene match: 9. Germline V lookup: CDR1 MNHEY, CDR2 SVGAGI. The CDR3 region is CASSGGGGPIQYF. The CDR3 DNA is TGTGCCAGCTCCGGGGGGGGCGGCCCCATTCAGTACTTC.

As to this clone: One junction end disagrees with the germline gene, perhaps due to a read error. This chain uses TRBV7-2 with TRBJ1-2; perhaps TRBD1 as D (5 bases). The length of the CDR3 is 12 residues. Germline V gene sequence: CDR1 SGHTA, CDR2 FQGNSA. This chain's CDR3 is CASSFPPTGPLF. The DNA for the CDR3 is TGTGCCAGCAGCTTCCCTCCCACAGGTCCCCTCTTC.

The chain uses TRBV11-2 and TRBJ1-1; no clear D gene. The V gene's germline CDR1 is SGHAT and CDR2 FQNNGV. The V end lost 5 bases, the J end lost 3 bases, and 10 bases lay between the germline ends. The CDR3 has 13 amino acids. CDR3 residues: CASSPRWDTEAFF. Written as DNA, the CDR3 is TGTGCCAGCAGCCCTAGATGGGACACTGAAGCTTTCTTT.

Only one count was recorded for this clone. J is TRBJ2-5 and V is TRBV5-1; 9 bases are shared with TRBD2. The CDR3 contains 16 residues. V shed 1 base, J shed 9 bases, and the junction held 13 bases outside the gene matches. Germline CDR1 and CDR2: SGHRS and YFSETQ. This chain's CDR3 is CASSLYPTSGHEAQYF. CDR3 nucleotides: TGCGCCAGCAGCTTGTATCCGACTAGCGGACACGAGGCCCAGTACTTC.

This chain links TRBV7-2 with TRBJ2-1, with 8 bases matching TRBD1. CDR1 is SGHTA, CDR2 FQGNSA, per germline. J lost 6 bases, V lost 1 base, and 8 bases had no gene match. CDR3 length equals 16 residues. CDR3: CASSLDPRQGRNEQFF. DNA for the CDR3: TGTGCCAGCAGCTTAGATCCCAGACAGGGGCGCAATGAGCAGTTCTTC.

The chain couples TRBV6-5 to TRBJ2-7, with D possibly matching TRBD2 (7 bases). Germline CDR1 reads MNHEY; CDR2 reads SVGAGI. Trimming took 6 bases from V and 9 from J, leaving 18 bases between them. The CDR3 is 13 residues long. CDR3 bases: TGTGCCAGCAGGTGGAGGGGGGGTTCGGTGCAGTACTTC. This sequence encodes CASRWRGGSVQYF.

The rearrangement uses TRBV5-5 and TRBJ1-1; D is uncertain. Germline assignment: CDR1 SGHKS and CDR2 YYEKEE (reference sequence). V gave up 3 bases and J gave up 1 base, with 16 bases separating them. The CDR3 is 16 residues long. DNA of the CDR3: TGTGCCAGCAGCTCCTCCGCCCGGCAGGCGAACACTGAAGCTTTCTTT. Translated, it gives CASSSSARQANTEAFF. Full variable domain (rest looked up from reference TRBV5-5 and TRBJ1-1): DAGVTQSPTHLIKTRGQQVTLRCSPISGHKSVSWYQQVLGQGPQFIFQYYEKEERGRGNFPDRFSARQFPNYSSELNVNALLLGDSALYLCASSSSARQANTEAFFGQGTRLTVV.